A selection of T cell receptor beta chains follows, all from one sample in a study of OX40 agonist ivuxolimab in advanced cancers. Produced via immunoSEQ multiplex PCR; TCRdb's table is partial and in-frame only. The table shows about 42,000 clones, with 82% occurring only once. The sequencing used CD4+ or CD8+ T cells sorted from blood, collected in a trial of the OX40 agonist ivuxolimab. The receptors stem from an adult with an advanced solid tumor such as melanoma, head and neck, liver or kidney cancer. The CDR3 runs from the conserved cysteine through the conserved F or W. A D gene is named only where the DNA matches it firmly. Only some rows state a clone size, as once, few, many or a class for expanded clones.

j_call d_call v_call cdr3_length clone_size cdr3_nt cdr3_aa
TRBJ1-1 - TRBV4-3 13 - TGCGCCAGCAGCCAAGATGGAGCAACTGAAGCTTTCTTT CASSQDGATEAFF
TRBJ2-1 TRBD1 TRBV9 18 - TGTGCCAGCAGCGAATCTCTTCCCGGGACAGGTCGGCGCAATGAGCAGTTCTTC CASSESLPGTGRRNEQFF
TRBJ1-5 - TRBV27 15 - TGTGCCAGCAGCCTCGGACCTCAGGGAAATCAGCCCCAGCATTTT CASSLGPQGNQPQHF
TRBJ1-4 - TRBV7-2 14 - TGTGCCAGCAGCTTACTGGGGGCGGGTGAAAAACTGTTTTTT CASSLLGAGEKLFF
TRBJ1-3 - TRBV15 15 - TGTGCCACCAGCAGAGAGGCCTCCTTGGGAAACACCATATATTTT CATSREASLGNTIYF
TRBJ1-1 TRBD1 TRBV7-2 14 - TGTGCCAGCAGGTCAGGACAGGGGAACACTGAAGCTTTCTTT CASRSGQGNTEAFF
TRBJ2-7 TRBD1 TRBV18 14 - TGTGCCAGCTCCCCCGGGACAGGGGTGATCGAGCAGTACTTC CASSPGTGVIEQYF
TRBJ2-3 TRBD2 TRBV7-7 15 - TGTGCCAGCAGCCTCGGACTAGCGGGCACAGATACGCAGTATTTT CASSLGLAGTDTQYF
TRBJ1-1 - TRBV29-1 15 - TGCAGCGTTTTCGGGGGGGATCAGGGGAACACTGAAGCTTTCTTT CSVFGGDQGNTEAFF
TRBJ1-2 - TRBV28 15 - TGTGCCAGCAGGACCCTTAGCGTAACGCCATATGGCTACACCTTC CASRTLSVTPYGYTF
TRBJ1-1 - TRBV11-3 13 - TGTGCCAGCAGCCCCGGGGGAGGCACTGAAGCTTTCTTT CASSPGGGTEAFF
TRBJ1-3 - TRBV18 15 - TGTGCCAGCTCACCACGGGACACTCCTGGAAACACCATATATTTT CASSPRDTPGNTIYF
TRBJ1-5 - TRBV15 12 - TGTGCCACCAGCAGAGGAAATCAGCCCCAGCATTTT CATSRGNQPQHF
TRBJ2-5 TRBD1 TRBV7-7 16 - TGTGCTTCCAGCTTAGGTCCAGGGGGCGGCCAAGAGACCCAGTACTTC CASSLGPGGGQETQYF
TRBJ1-3 TRBD1 TRBV7-2 15 - TGTGCCAGCAGTTCACAGGGGCCTCCTGGAAACACCATATATTTT CASSSQGPPGNTIYF
TRBJ2-7 - TRBV2 14 - TGTGCCAGCAGTGTACTGCGGTACTCCTACGAGCAGTACTTC CASSVLRYSYEQYF
TRBJ1-6 - TRBV4-3 17 - TGCGCCAGCAGCCAAGATATTCTGGGGAGTCATAATTCACCCCTCCACTTT CASSQDILGSHNSPLHF
TRBJ1-4 - TRBV6-6 13 - TGTGCCAGCAGCTTCCTTGGGGGCGAAAAACTGTTTTTT CASSFLGGEKLFF
TRBJ2-1 - TRBV28 14 - TGTGCCAGCAGCCCCCCACTGAGCTACAATGAGCAGTTCTTC CASSPPLSYNEQFF
TRBJ2-6 - TRBV30 13 - TGTGCCTGGTCACAAAGTCGGGCCAACGTCCTGACTTTC CAWSQSRANVLTF
TRBJ2-6 - TRBV21-1 10 - TGTGCCCCCCCCAAGGCAGTCCTGACTTTC CAPPKAVLTF
TRBJ1-4 - TRBV28 16 - TGTGCCAGCAGTTTATTACAGGGAGGCACTAATGAAAAACTGTTTTTT CASSLLQGGTNEKLFF
TRBJ2-1 TRBD2 TRBV27 15 - TGTGCCAGCAGTCCGAGCGGGGGGCTCTACAATGAGCAGTTCTTC CASSPSGGLYNEQFF
TRBJ1-1 - TRBV11-2 13 - TGTGCCAGCAGCCAACAGGGTCCGTTGGAAGCTTTCTTT CASSQQGPLEAFF
TRBJ2-6 - TRBV18 17 - TGTGCCAGCTCACCTGACAGCTTCTTCTCTGGGGCCAACGTCCTGACTTTC CASSPDSFFSGANVLTF
TRBJ2-2 - TRBV19 15 - TGTGCCAGCCTGGGGTGGACATCGAACACCGGGGAGCTGTTTTTT CASLGWTSNTGELFF
TRBJ1-2 - TRBV7-9 15 few TGTGCCAGCAGCCCTGATTGGACGGTGGACTCTGGCTACACCTTC CASSPDWTVDSGYTF
TRBJ2-7 - TRBV27 15 - TGTGCCAGCAGTTTAACGGCAGGGTGGGGGGTCGAGCAGTACTTC CASSLTAGWGVEQYF
TRBJ1-1 - TRBV2 14 - TGTGCCAGCAGTGGACAAGAATCAGGAACTGAAGCTTTCTTT CASSGQESGTEAFF
TRBJ1-1 - TRBV5-6 15 - TGTGCCAGCAGCTTTCCGACAGCCGAGAACACTGAAGCTTTCTTT CASSFPTAENTEAFF
TRBJ2-1 TRBD2 TRBV30 14 - TGTGCCTGGGCGACCGGGACTAGCTTCAATGAGCAGTTCTTC CAWATGTSFNEQFF
TRBJ2-1 - TRBV19 18 - TGTGCCAGTAGTATAGATCGAGAGCAGGGCCTCTCCTACAATGAGCAGTTCTTC CASSIDREQGLSYNEQFF
TRBJ2-7 TRBD2 TRBV13 15 - TGTGCCAGCAGCCGTACTAGCGGGGGGGGCTACGAGCAGTACTTC CASSRTSGGGYEQYF
TRBJ1-5 - TRBV5-1 16 - TGCGCCAGCAGCTTGGACGGGACAAGCTTGGGGCAGCCCCAGCATTTT CASSLDGTSLGQPQHF
TRBJ2-2 TRBD2 TRBV27 19 - TGTGCCAGCAGTTGGTTTCTTATTCCGGGAGGGAGCGACACCGGGGAGCTGTTTTTT CASSWFLIPGGSDTGELFF
TRBJ1-2 - TRBV4-3 14 once TGCGCCAGCAGCCAAGATTCGGCAGGCTATGGCTACACCTTC CASSQDSAGYGYTF
TRBJ2-3 TRBD1 TRBV18 16 once TGTGCCAGCTCACCACCGGGACAGGGGGCCGTAGATACGCAGTATTTT CASSPPGQGAVDTQYF
TRBJ1-2 TRBD1 TRBV7-9 16 - TGTGCCAGCAGCCCGGGACAGGGGGTTTCGGACTATGGCTACACCTTC CASSPGQGVSDYGYTF